This T cell receptor (beta chain) was documented in a study of T cell responses to AZD1222 COVID-19 vaccine. V was cut by 3 bases and J by 4 bases, with 12 bases left in between. CDR3 length equals 15 residues. Germline values: CDR1 SGHAT, CDR2 FQNNGV. Sequenced by immunoSEQ multiplex PCR; TCRdb stores in-frame clones only, minus some. The repertoire has over 130,000 clones, about 93% of them found once; the top ten carry over 0.95%. The receptor comes from an adult in good health. The material was peripheral blood, obtained on day 0 of AZD1222 vaccination. This chain uses TRBV11-2 with TRBJ2-2; a weak D match, TRBD2 (5 bases). CDR3 DNA: TGTGCCAGCAGCTTCGGGGTCGGTCGCACCGGGGAGCTGTTTTTT. This gives the protein CASSFGVGRTGELFF. The full variable domain, with the rest looked up from reference TRBV11-2 and TRBJ2-2, is EAGVAQSPRYKIIEKRQSVAFWCNPISGHATLYWYQQILGQGPKLLIQFQNNGVVDDSQLPKDRFSAERLKGVDSTLKIQPAKLEDSAVYLCASSFGVGRTGELFFGEGSRLTVL.